This T cell receptor beta chain was recovered during a study of T cells in Graves' hyperthyroidism and ophthalmopathy. Looking at the study overall: Peripheral blood was acquired at first diagnosis, ahead of any therapy whatsoever.

This clonotype was seen ten or more times. For Graves' hyperthyroidism to be stable, ophthalmopathy could not progress within 18 months. Thyroid ultrasound and orbital computed tomography, with clinical symptoms and serum thyroxine and TRAb, informed diagnoses. The authors obtained PBMCs from about 9.5 ml of fresh peripheral blood. From germline, CDR1 is MNHNS and CDR2 SASEGT. The trim removed 7 bases at V and 7 bases at J, leaving 11 bases unmatched. This CDR3 comprises 16 residues. TCR beta CDR3 sequences were amplified from RNA transcripts. A first-round RT-PCR of the TCR CDR3 used the HTBI primer set. TCRdb re-called the multiplex PCR reads with MiXCR, one entry per CDR3 protein. Altogether over 650,000 distinct CDR3 sequences are present, about 17% being singletons, with the ten largest covering approximately 8.4%.

The chain recombines TRBV6-1 with TRBJ2-2, with 11 bases aligning to TRBD1. This sequence was found in a man aged 18 to 29 with Graves' hyperthyroidism. Sequencing was carried out using blood. CDR3 DNA sequence: TGTGCCAGCACCCCGGGACAGGGGGGTTTGGACGGGGAGCTGTTTTTT. This gives the protein CASTPGQGGLDGELFF.